This is a list of T cell receptor beta chains from one sample in a study of memory CD4+ T cells and cytomegalovirus serostatus. The method was immunoSEQ multiplex PCR; TCRdb's version includes in-frame clones alone and lacks a portion of them. The top ten clones hold 0.6% to 0.95% of a sample with nearly 50,000 clones, around 78% of them seen once. Sample: memory CD4+ T cells from blood. The receptors derive from an adult in good health and CMV-seronegative. Each CDR3 is given with its conserved first and last residue. D genes are given only for firm matches. Where a row states a size, it is once, few, many or the class of an expanded clone; other rows omit it.

d_call	j_call	v_call	clone_size	cdr3_nt	cdr3_aa
TRBD1	TRBJ2-2	TRBV2	-	TGTGCCAGCAGCGGACAGGGGCGGAACACCGGGGAGCTGTTTTTT	CASSGQGRNTGELFF
-	TRBJ1-2	TRBV7-9	-	TGTGCCAGCAGCTTAGAGGACGGGAGGGGACGGCTCAATGGCTACACCTTC	CASSLEDGRGRLNGYTF
TRBD1	TRBJ1-1	TRBV7-2	few	TGTGCCAGCAGCTTACGGGGGACAGGGGACACTGAAGCTTTCTTT	CASSLRGTGDTEAFF
TRBD2	TRBJ2-5	TRBV5-1	-	TGCGCCAGCAGCTTGTCGGGAGGGCCTCAAGAGACCCAGTACTTC	CASSLSGGPQETQYF
TRBD1	TRBJ2-7	TRBV2	few	TGTGCCAGCAGTGGCGGACAGGGCTACGAGCAGTACTTC	CASSGGQGYEQYF
TRBD1	TRBJ1-2	TRBV19	-	TGTGCCAGTAGTAGGGACAGAAGAAACTATGGCTACACCTTC	CASSRDRRNYGYTF
-	TRBJ2-7	TRBV30	-	TGTGCCTGGAGTGTAAGAAGCGGGTACGAGCAGTACTTC	CAWSVRSGYEQYF
TRBD2	TRBJ2-4	TRBV10-1	few	TGCGCCAGCAGTGATGGAGCGGGGCCCAGACAAAACATTCAGTACTTC	CASSDGAGPRQNIQYF
-	TRBJ1-4	TRBV6-5	-	TGTGCCAGCAGTTACCGGGCCGCGACTAATGAAAAACTGTTTTTT	CASSYRAATNEKLFF
TRBD2	TRBJ2-5	TRBV28	-	TGTGCCAGCACCGTAGGCGGGAGTGGTCAAGAGACCCAGTACTTC	CASTVGGSGQETQYF